These T cell receptor beta chains were read from a single sample in a study of blood T cell repertoires in COVID-19. The assay was immunoSEQ multiplex PCR, and TCRdb's table has in-frame clones only and misses some. This sample has fewer than 500,000 clones, with nearly 90% found just once. The sample comprised PBMCs or T cells enriched from blood (not recorded which). These TCRs come from a woman younger than 35 with acute COVID-19. Each CDR3 is given with its conserved first and last residue. D genes are given only for firm matches. Not every row has a clone size; where given, it reads once, few, many or a size class.

abundance	v_gene	d_gene	j_gene	CDR3aa	CDR3nt
NA	TRBV7-2	NA	TRBJ1-3	CASSEAATIYF	TGTGCCAGCAGCGAGGCCGCCACCATATATTTT
NA	TRBV10-1	TRBD2	TRBJ2-1	CASSAQRGGSNEQFF	TGCGCCAGCAGTGCTCAGCGGGGGGGCTCCAATGAGCAGTTCTTC
NA	TRBV28	NA	TRBJ1-5	CASTYRDNQPQHF	TGTGCCAGCACGTACAGAGACAATCAGCCCCAGCATTTT
few	TRBV9	NA	TRBJ1-5	CASSVGGGNQPQHF	TGTGCCAGCAGCGTAGGAGGCGGGAATCAGCCCCAGCATTTT
NA	TRBV15	TRBD1	TRBJ2-7	CATVDRGPGEQYF	TGTGCCACGGTGGACAGGGGGCCGGGGGAGCAGTACTTC
NA	TRBV28	TRBD2	TRBJ2-2	CASGAGGGTGELFF	TGTGCCAGCGGGGCGGGGGGCGGCACCGGGGAGCTGTTTTTT
NA	TRBV27	NA	TRBJ2-2	CASSFPAGELFF	TGTGCCAGCAGCTTCCCAGCCGGGGAGCTGTTTTTT
NA	TRBV7-2	TRBD2	TRBJ2-5	CASSPTSGGLEETQYF	TGTGCCAGCAGCCCGACTAGCGGGGGCCTGGAAGAGACCCAGTACTTC
NA	TRBV2	NA	TRBJ2-7	CASSPQTNTYEQYF	TGTGCCAGCAGTCCGCAGACTAATACCTACGAGCAGTACTTC
NA	TRBV7-7	TRBD1	TRBJ1-3	CASSRGQPSSGNTIYF	TGTGCCAGCAGCCGGGGACAGCCCAGCTCTGGAAACACCATATATTTT
few	TRBV10-1	NA	TRBJ1-6	CASSGGAQSPLHF	TGCGCCAGCTCGGGGGGCGCACAATCACCCCTCCACTTT
NA	TRBV28	TRBD1	TRBJ1-2	CASSSATGQNYGYTF	TGTGCCAGCAGTTCAGCCACGGGACAGAACTATGGCTACACCTTC
NA	TRBV10-1	TRBD2	TRBJ2-7	CASSDRAGGPLHEQYF	TGCGCCAGCAGTGATCGGGCGGGAGGGCCTCTCCACGAGCAGTACTTC
NA	TRBV7-8	NA	TRBJ2-7	CASSPRDFYEQYF	TGTGCCAGCAGCCCCAGGGATTTCTACGAGCAGTACTTC
once	TRBV20-1	NA	TRBJ2-3	CSAPRSDTQYF	TGCAGTGCCCCCCGGTCAGATACGCAGTATTTT
few	TRBV7-2	TRBD1	TRBJ1-2	CASSPGGAMGGYTF	TGTGCCAGCAGCCCAGGGGGCGCAATGGGTGGCTACACCTTC
NA	TRBV7-9	TRBD1	TRBJ2-5	CASSPGTGMGETQYF	TGTGCCAGCAGCCCCGGGACAGGGATGGGAGAGACCCAGTACTTC
NA	TRBV7-2	NA	TRBJ2-5	CASSLVDAETQYF	TGTGCCAGCAGCTTAGTAGATGCGGAGACCCAGTACTTC
NA	TRBV6-5	TRBD1	TRBJ2-5	CASRTGVMETQYF	TGTGCCAGCCGGACAGGGGTCATGGAGACCCAGTACTTC
NA	TRBV5-6	NA	TRBJ1-4	CASSLGQGLTEKLFF	TGTGCCAGCAGCTTGGGTCAGGGACTGACTGAAAAACTGTTTTTT
once	TRBV18	NA	TRBJ2-7	CASSPMDQGHEQYF	TGTGCCAGCTCACCAATGGATCAGGGCCACGAGCAGTACTTC
NA	TRBV19	NA	TRBJ1-4	CASSIEGPGGSHHEKLFF	TGTGCCAGTAGTATAGAGGGACCGGGGGGATCTCACCATGAAAAACTGTTTTTT
once	TRBV19	TRBD1	TRBJ1-1	CASRLTGGHLMNTEAFF	TGTGCCAGTAGGCTAACAGGGGGCCATTTAATGAACACTGAAGCTTTCTTT
NA	TRBV9	NA	TRBJ2-2	CASSTPTGQRLTANTGELFF	TGTGCCAGCAGCACACCCACGGGACAACGTTTAACCGCGAACACCGGGGAGCTGTTTTTT
NA	TRBV2	TRBD2	TRBJ2-2	CASSDSGNLNTGELFF	TGTGCCAGCAGTGATAGCGGGAATTTGAACACCGGGGAGCTGTTTTTT
NA	TRBV19	TRBD2	TRBJ2-1	CASSILAGVLNEQFF	TGTGCCAGTAGTATCCTAGCGGGAGTTCTCAATGAGCAGTTCTTC
NA	TRBV5-1	TRBD1	TRBJ2-1	CASSSGTGDLGEQFF	TGCGCCAGCAGCTCGGGGACAGGGGACCTCGGTGAGCAGTTCTTC
NA	TRBV5-5	TRBD2	TRBJ2-7	CASSLASGRAEYEQYF	TGTGCCAGCAGCTTAGCCAGCGGGAGGGCCGAATACGAGCAGTACTTC
NA	TRBV7-9	TRBD1	TRBJ1-3	CASSLKGAVGNTIYF	TGTGCCAGCAGCTTAAAGGGGGCCGTAGGAAACACCATATATTTT
NA	TRBV1	NA	TRBJ1-4	CTSSQECQNNEKLFF	TGCACCAGCAGCCAAGAATGTCAGAATAATGAAAAACTGTTTTTT
NA	TRBV11-2	NA	TRBJ1-1	CASSLILGGNTEAFF	TGTGCCAGCAGCTTAATCCTGGGAGGGAACACTGAAGCTTTCTTT
NA	TRBV18	NA	TRBJ1-5	CASSDIPTGNQPQHF	TGTGCCAGCTCCGATATCCCTACAGGGAATCAGCCCCAGCATTTT
NA	TRBV9	NA	TRBJ1-6	CASSVSGTGNSPLHF	TGTGCCAGCAGCGTATCAGGGACTGGGAATTCACCCCTCCACTTT
NA	TRBV4-1	NA	TRBJ2-1	CASSQQGFTYNEQFF	TGCGCCAGCAGCCAACAGGGCTTTACCTACAATGAGCAGTTCTTC
NA	TRBV6-1	NA	TRBJ1-5	CASSEVASNQPQHF	TGTGCCAGCAGTGAAGTGGCTAGCAATCAGCCCCAGCATTTT
NA	TRBV29-1	TRBD1	TRBJ2-5	CSVLSGGAETQYF	TGCAGCGTTTTGTCAGGGGGCGCGGAGACCCAGTACTTC
NA	TRBV15	NA	TRBJ1-3	CATSRDGGSTIYF	TGTGCCACCAGCAGAGATGGGGGGTCAACCATATATTTT
NA	TRBV28	NA	TRBJ2-7	CASSTYPYEQYF	TGTGCCAGCAGTACTTACCCCTACGAGCAGTACTTC
NA	TRBV4-1	TRBD1	TRBJ1-1	CASSRPGQRFTEAFF	TGCGCCAGCAGCCGGCCGGGACAGAGATTCACTGAAGCTTTCTTT
NA	TRBV7-2	TRBD2	TRBJ2-1	CASSSRSGGPSYNEQFF	TGTGCCAGCAGCTCCCGTAGCGGGGGCCCTTCCTACAATGAGCAGTTCTTC
NA	TRBV29-1	TRBD2	TRBJ2-3	CSVDRREWVGTDTQYF	TGCAGCGTTGATAGGCGGGAGTGGGTCGGCACAGATACGCAGTATTTT
NA	TRBV5-8	NA	TRBJ1-5	CASSLGVIVRQPQHF	TGTGCCAGCAGCTTGGGCGTTATCGTCCGGCAGCCCCAGCATTTT
few	TRBV18	NA	TRBJ2-1	CASSLNQGKAYNEQFF	TGTGCCAGCTCGCTAAATCAGGGGAAAGCCTACAATGAGCAGTTCTTC
NA	TRBV19	NA	TRBJ1-5	CASSIERGGNQPQHF	TGTGCCAGTAGTATAGAACGGGGGGGGAATCAGCCCCAGCATTTT
NA	TRBV12-3/TRBV12-4	NA	TRBJ2-1	CASSFSRDNEQFF	TGTGCCAGCAGTTTTAGCAGGGACAATGAGCAGTTCTTC
few	TRBV4-1	TRBD1	TRBJ1-6	CASSQEGDRGLFSSYNSPLHF	TGCGCCAGCAGCCAAGAAGGGGACAGGGGGCTCTTTAGCTCCTATAATTCACCCCTCCACTTT
NA	TRBV19	TRBD1	TRBJ2-3	CASTTGEATDTQYF	TGTGCCAGTACCACAGGGGAAGCAACAGATACGCAGTATTTT
NA	TRBV7-9	NA	TRBJ1-1	CASNPDGAEAFF	TGTGCCAGCAACCCGGACGGGGCTGAAGCTTTCTTT
NA	TRBV7-3	NA	TRBJ2-3	CASSLYITDTQYF	TGTGCCAGCAGCTTATACATAACAGATACGCAGTATTTT
NA	TRBV28	NA	TRBJ2-5	CASSLNYSGRGGETQYF	TGTGCCAGCAGTTTAAATTACAGCGGCAGGGGAGGGGAGACCCAGTACTTC
once	TRBV6-5	NA	TRBJ1-5	CASSLSSRGRDQPQHF	TGTGCCAGCAGTTTATCCTCTAGGGGTCGGGATCAGCCCCAGCATTTT
few	TRBV19	NA	TRBJ1-2	CASNRGSYGYTF	TGTGCCAGTAATCGTGGCAGCTATGGCTACACCTTC
once	TRBV5-4	TRBD2	TRBJ2-1	CASSLGGLADFSSYNEQFF	TGTGCCAGCAGCTTGGGAGGACTAGCGGACTTCAGCTCCTACAATGAGCAGTTCTTC
NA	TRBV27	NA	TRBJ1-1	CASSLSLSAEAFF	TGTGCCAGCAGTTTAAGTTTATCGGCTGAAGCTTTCTTT